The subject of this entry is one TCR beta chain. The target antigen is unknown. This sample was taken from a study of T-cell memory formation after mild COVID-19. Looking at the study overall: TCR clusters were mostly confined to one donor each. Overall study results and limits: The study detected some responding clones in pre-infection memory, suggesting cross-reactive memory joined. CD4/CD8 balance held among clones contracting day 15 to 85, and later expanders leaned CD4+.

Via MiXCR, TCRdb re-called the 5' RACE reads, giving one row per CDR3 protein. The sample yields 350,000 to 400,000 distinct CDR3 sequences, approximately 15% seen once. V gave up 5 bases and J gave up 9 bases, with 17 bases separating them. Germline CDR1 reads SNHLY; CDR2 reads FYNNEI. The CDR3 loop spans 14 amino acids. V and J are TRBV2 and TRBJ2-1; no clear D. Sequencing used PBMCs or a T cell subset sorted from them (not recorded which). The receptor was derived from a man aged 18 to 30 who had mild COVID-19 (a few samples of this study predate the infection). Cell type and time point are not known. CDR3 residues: CASSTPGSMGEQFF. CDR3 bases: TGTGCCAGCAGTACCCCCGGGTCCATGGGTGAGCAGTTCTTC.